A selection of T cell receptor beta chains follows, all from one sample in a study of CD8+CD57+ T cells in acquired aplastic anemia. TCRdb processed the reads anew with MiXCR; each CDR3 protein has one entry. The sample carries around 190,000 distinct CDR3 sequences, roughly half recorded once. Sequencing input: sorted CD4+, CD8+, or CD8+CD57+ T cells (not recorded which) from PBMCs. The receptor set was obtained from a human donor in good health, serving as a control. The CDR3 runs from the conserved cysteine through the conserved F or W. The D gene is left open where the match is weak. Expanded clones are given a class, and other clones once, few, many or no size at all.

d_gene | abundance | len | j_gene | v_gene | CDR3nt | CDR3aa
TRBD1 | . | 18 | TRBJ2-2 | TRBV9 | TGTGCCAGCAGCGTAGCTGGACAGGGGGTCCGGAACACCGGGGAGCTGTTTTTT | CASSVAGQGVRNTGELFF
. | . | 13 | TRBJ2-5 | TRBV14 | TGTGCCAGCAGCCAGAATCGTCTGGAGACCCAGTACTTC | CASSQNRLETQYF
TRBD2 | . | 17 | TRBJ2-1 | TRBV6-5 | TGTGCCAGCAGGACCGGGACTAGCGGGAAAAACTACAATGAGCAGTTCTTC | CASRTGTSGKNYNEQFF
. | . | 15 | TRBJ2-1 | TRBV4-3 | TGCGCCAGCAGCCAAGATGATGCAGGCTACAATGAGCAGTTCTTC | CASSQDDAGYNEQFF
. | . | 14 | TRBJ2-1 | TRBV7-2 | TGTGCCAGCAGCTTAGTTGTTAGGGACAATGAGCAGTTCTTC | CASSLVVRDNEQFF
. | few | 17 | TRBJ1-2 | TRBV28 | TGTGCCAGCAGTTTATATCCTTTGGAGGACACCGGACCCATCTACACCTTC | CASSLYPLEDTGPIYTF
. | few | 13 | TRBJ1-4 | TRBV20-1 | TGCAGTGCTAGTCAGGCAGACTCCGCAAAACTGTTTTTT | CSASQADSAKLFF
. | once | 12 | TRBJ2-1 | TRBV7-8 | TGTGCCAGCAGCTTACTGTCCAATGAGCAGTTCTTC | CASSLLSNEQFF
TRBD2 | . | 15 | TRBJ2-3 | TRBV10-3 | TGTGCCATCAGTGAGAATCCTAGCGGGGGGGATACGCAGTATTTT | CAISENPSGGDTQYF
TRBD2 | few | 16 | TRBJ2-3 | TRBV7-3 | TGTGCCAGCAGCTTAATCTCGCGGGGGGGAGAGGATACGCAGTATTTT | CASSLISRGGEDTQYF
. | . | 14 | TRBJ1-6 | TRBV2 | TGTGCCAGCAGTGAGCGGGGGGCGAATTCACCCCTCCACTTT | CASSERGANSPLHF
. | . | 15 | TRBJ2-3 | TRBV27 | TGTGCCAGCAGTCCCCGGGGCGGTTTCACAGATACGCAGTATTTT | CASSPRGGFTDTQYF
. | . | 13 | TRBJ1-2 | TRBV7-6 | TGTGCCAGCAGTCTAAGGGGCTATAATGGCTACACCTTC | CASSLRGYNGYTF
TRBD1 | many | 13 | TRBJ2-2 | TRBV19 | TGTGCCAGTAGTTTAGGGACAGCCGGGGAGCTGTTTTTT | CASSLGTAGELFF
TRBD2 | . | 12 | TRBJ2-1 | TRBV20-1 | TGCAGTGCTCTACTAGCGGGGGGTGAGCAGTTCTTC | CSALLAGGEQFF
TRBD1 | many | 15 | TRBJ1-1 | TRBV20-1 | TGCAGTGCTAGAAACAGGGGGCAGGTGAACACTGAAGCTTTCTTT | CSARNRGQVNTEAFF
. | few | 14 | TRBJ2-7 | TRBV18 | TGTGCCAGCTCACCATCAACAGGGACCTACGAGCAGTACTTC | CASSPSTGTYEQYF
. | . | 13 | TRBJ1-4 | TRBV29-1 | TGCAGCGTTCGGACTCCCACGAGGGAAAAACTGTTTTTT | CSVRTPTREKLFF
TRBD1 | once | 15 | TRBJ1-2 | TRBV10-3 | TGTGCCATCAGTAATCCGGACAGGGAATTATATGGCTACACCTTC | CAISNPDRELYGYTF
. | few | 12 | TRBJ2-7 | TRBV20-1 | TGCAGTGCGGACGAGCGGGCTTACGAGCAGTACTTC | CSADERAYEQYF
TRBD1 | . | 16 | TRBJ2-5 | TRBV7-2 | TGTGCCAGCAGCTATATGGGGACAGGGGGCCAAGAGACCCAGTACTTC | CASSYMGTGGQETQYF
TRBD1 | . | 15 | TRBJ2-5 | TRBV9 | TGTGCCAGCAGCGTAGTTGGGACAGCCCAAGAGACCCAGTACTTC | CASSVVGTAQETQYF
. | few | 16 | TRBJ1-2 | TRBV15 | TGTGCCACCAGCAGGTACCCCGGGACTGTGGTTTATGGCTACACCTTC | CATSRYPGTVVYGYTF
. | . | 13 | TRBJ2-1 | TRBV9 | TGTGCCAGCAGCCCATACAGCGTCAATGAGCAGTTCTTC | CASSPYSVNEQFF
TRBD2 | few | 19 | TRBJ2-5 | TRBV6-5 | TGTGCCAGCAGTCTGCGGCGGTGGGTAGCGGGAAACTCGGTCGGGTCCCAGTACTTC | CASSLRRWVAGNSVGSQYF
TRBD1 | many | 14 | TRBJ1-6 | TRBV18 | TGTGCCAGCTCACCGGGACAGGGCGTTTCACCCCTCCACTTT | CASSPGQGVSPLHF
TRBD1 | . | 16 | TRBJ1-6 | TRBV5-6 | TGTGCCAGCAGCATAGTGACAGGGGGCGTGTATTCACCCCTCCACTTT | CASSIVTGGVYSPLHF
TRBD1 | . | 14 | TRBJ2-1 | TRBV7-3 | TGTGCCAGCAGGACAGGGAGTGTCGGGAATGAGCAGTTCTTC | CASRTGSVGNEQFF
. | . | 17 | TRBJ2-7 | TRBV5-6 | TGTGCCAGCAGCTTGGCCGGTTGGTCAGGGCTAACCTACGAGCAGTACTTC | CASSLAGWSGLTYEQYF
. | . | 17 | TRBJ1-3 | TRBV10-3 | TGTGCCATCAGTGAGTCGGCAGGGGCACTCTCTGGAAACACCATATATTTT | CAISESAGALSGNTIYF
TRBD1 | many | 14 | TRBJ2-1 | TRBV19 | TGTGCCAGTAACCCGGGACAGAGGGGCAATGAGCAGTTCTTC | CASNPGQRGNEQFF
. | . | 13 | TRBJ2-3 | TRBV29-1 | TGCAGCGTGGAGAGGAACCAGGGAAATACGCAGTATTTT | CSVERNQGNTQYF
TRBD2 | many | 15 | TRBJ2-1 | TRBV19 | TGTGCCAGTAGTATAGCGGGGGGATCCTACAATGAGCAGTTCTTC | CASSIAGGSYNEQFF
. | once | 12 | TRBJ1-6 | TRBV2 | TGTGCCAGCAGTGTTTTGTATTCACCCCTCCACTTT | CASSVLYSPLHF
TRBD1 | . | 15 | TRBJ1-5 | TRBV18 | TGTGCCAGCTCATACAGGACAGGGTCCAATCAGCCCCAGCATTTT | CASSYRTGSNQPQHF
. | many | 15 | TRBJ1-1 | TRBV10-3 | TGTGCCATCAGTGAAGGGGTCACAGTTAACACTGAAGCTTTCTTT | CAISEGVTVNTEAFF
. | many | 14 | TRBJ1-1 | TRBV7-2 | TGTGCCAGCACCCATCCGAGGGGGGACACTGAAGCTTTCTTT | CASTHPRGDTEAFF
TRBD2 | many | 14 | TRBJ2-5 | TRBV20-1 | TGCAGTGCTAGTCCTAGCGGGATCCAAGAGACCCAGTACTTC | CSASPSGIQETQYF
TRBD1 | many | 15 | TRBJ1-1 | TRBV11-2 | TGTGCCAGCAGCTCGCAGGGGGCAAAGGGGACTGAAGCTTTCTTT | CASSSQGAKGTEAFF
TRBD1 | many | 11 | TRBJ1-1 | TRBV20-1 | TGCAGTGCTAGAGATCTCCCGACAGGGATCTTT | CSARDLPTGIF
. | . | 13 | TRBJ1-1 | TRBV10-3 | TGTGCCATCAGTGAAAGGGGTCGAACTGAAGCTTTCTTT | CAISERGRTEAFF
. | few | 11 | TRBJ1-1 | TRBV24-1 | TGTGCCACCAGGTGGAACACTGAAGCTTTCTTT | CATRWNTEAFF
TRBD1 | many | 15 | TRBJ2-1 | TRBV7-3 | TGTGCCAGCAGCTTAAGGATGGGACAGCTCAATGAGCAGTTCTTC | CASSLRMGQLNEQFF
. | . | 14 | TRBJ1-2 | TRBV24-1 | TGTGCCACCAGTGGTGCGGGTGACGGTTATGGCTACACCTTC | CATSGAGDGYGYTF
TRBD2 | . | 16 | TRBJ2-1 | TRBV24-1 | TGTGCCACCAGTGATTTGAGCGGGAGCTCCTACAATGAGCAGTTCTTC | CATSDLSGSSYNEQFF
. | . | 16 | TRBJ2-6 | TRBV7-2 | TGTGCCAGCAGCCTGGACGGGGCCAATGGGGCCAACGTCCTGACTTTC | CASSLDGANGANVLTF
TRBD2 | . | 14 | TRBJ2-1 | TRBV19 | TGTGCCAGTAGTTTGCGGGGGGAAGTCGGGGAGCAGTTCTTC | CASSLRGEVGEQFF
. | . | 12 | TRBJ2-5 | TRBV7-6 | TGTGCCAGCAGCTCCCCTCAAGAGACCCAGTACTTC | CASSSPQETQYF
. | . | 13 | TRBJ1-5 | TRBV19 | TGTGCCAGTAGTCCGTTGGAGAGCCAGCCCCAGCATTTT | CASSPLESQPQHF
. | . | 17 | TRBJ1-1 | TRBV20-1 | TGCAGTGCTACCAAACCGGGGCTTCAACCCCTGAACACTGAAGCTTTCTTT | CSATKPGLQPLNTEAFF
TRBD1 | once | 15 | TRBJ2-7 | TRBV5-5 | TGTGCCAGCAGCTTGTGGGACAGGGGGCCGGAGGAGCAGTACTTC | CASSLWDRGPEEQYF
. | . | 15 | TRBJ2-2 | TRBV7-6 | TGTGCCAGCAGCCGAGGACAACTAAACACCGGGGAGCTGTTTTTT | CASSRGQLNTGELFF
. | . | 15 | TRBJ1-5 | TRBV28 | TGTGCCAGCAGTTTAGGAGGGACCCTCAATCAGCCCCAGCATTTT | CASSLGGTLNQPQHF